This TCR beta chain was profiled in a study of CD8 T cells in Susac syndrome. CD8+ and CD4+ blood T cells underwent TCR beta sequencing. Patients with stable or active relapsing-remitting disease, all of them treatment-naive, made up the multiple sclerosis controls. This CDR3 contains 13 residues. From germline, CDR1 is MDHEN and CDR2 SYDVKM. The V and J ends lost 6 bases and 8 bases, in that order; junction bases with no gene match: 6. Random hexamers served to reverse transcribe roughly 0.45 to 1 ug RNA. An immunoSEQ multiplex PCR amplified TCR beta CDR3 over 54 Vbeta and 13 Jbeta. MiXCR, run by TCRdb on the immunoSEQ multiplex PCR reads, gives a single entry per CDR3 protein. The repertoire includes roughly 120,000 distinct CDR3 sequences, 93% of them detected once, and just under 0.095% sits in the top ten.

The sequenced sample was CD4+ T cells from PBMCs. This sequence originates from a human donor with multiple sclerosis. The V gene is TRBV28, the J gene TRBJ1-2; 10 positions match TRBD1. CDR3 nucleotides: TGTGCCAGCAGGCCGGGACAGGGGTGGGGCTACACCTTC. It encodes CASRPGQGWGYTF.